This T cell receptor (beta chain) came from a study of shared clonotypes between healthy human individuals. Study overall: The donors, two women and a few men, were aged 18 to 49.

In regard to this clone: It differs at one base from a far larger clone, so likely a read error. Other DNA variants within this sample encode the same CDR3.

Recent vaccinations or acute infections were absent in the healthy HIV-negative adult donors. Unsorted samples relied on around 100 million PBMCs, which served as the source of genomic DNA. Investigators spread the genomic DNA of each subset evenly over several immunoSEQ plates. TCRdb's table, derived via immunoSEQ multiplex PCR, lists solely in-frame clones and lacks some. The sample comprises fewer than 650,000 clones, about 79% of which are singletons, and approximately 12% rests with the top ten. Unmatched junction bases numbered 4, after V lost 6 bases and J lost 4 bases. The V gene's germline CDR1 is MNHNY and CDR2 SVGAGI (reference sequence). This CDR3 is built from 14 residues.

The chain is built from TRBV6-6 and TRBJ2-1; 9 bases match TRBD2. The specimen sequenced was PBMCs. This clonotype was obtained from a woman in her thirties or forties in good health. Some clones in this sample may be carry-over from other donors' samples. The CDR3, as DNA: TGTGCCAGCAGCTTAGCGGGAGATTACAATGAGCAGTTCTTC. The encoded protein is CASSLAGDYNEQFF.